Below, one T cell receptor (beta chain) is given with its context. As yet, its antigen is unknown. The ends were cut back, 4 bases at V and 7 bases at J, with 7 bases in the middle. The germline gives CDR1 SGHVT, CDR2 SQSDAQ. The CDR3 consists of 11 residues. This sample was included in a study of T cell responses to AZD1222 COVID-19 vaccine. As for the study in general: Pooled together were second doses at about 4 or about 12 weeks. Study outcomes and limitations: Seropositivity was recorded at baseline in only 6 or 7 AZD1222 recipients. Repertoires were sampled only after the peak T cell response.

The assay was immunoSEQ multiplex PCR, and TCRdb's table has in-frame clones only and misses some. The sample lists some 150,000 clones; about nine tenths were seen once. The clonotype originates from an adult in good health. The chain joins TRBV7-4 to TRBJ1-2; D remains ambiguous. The starting material was peripheral blood, obtained on day 0 of AZD1222 vaccination. The CDR3 DNA reads TGTGCCAGCAGCTCGTTAAGTGGCTACACCTTC. Translating gives CASSSLSGYTF.